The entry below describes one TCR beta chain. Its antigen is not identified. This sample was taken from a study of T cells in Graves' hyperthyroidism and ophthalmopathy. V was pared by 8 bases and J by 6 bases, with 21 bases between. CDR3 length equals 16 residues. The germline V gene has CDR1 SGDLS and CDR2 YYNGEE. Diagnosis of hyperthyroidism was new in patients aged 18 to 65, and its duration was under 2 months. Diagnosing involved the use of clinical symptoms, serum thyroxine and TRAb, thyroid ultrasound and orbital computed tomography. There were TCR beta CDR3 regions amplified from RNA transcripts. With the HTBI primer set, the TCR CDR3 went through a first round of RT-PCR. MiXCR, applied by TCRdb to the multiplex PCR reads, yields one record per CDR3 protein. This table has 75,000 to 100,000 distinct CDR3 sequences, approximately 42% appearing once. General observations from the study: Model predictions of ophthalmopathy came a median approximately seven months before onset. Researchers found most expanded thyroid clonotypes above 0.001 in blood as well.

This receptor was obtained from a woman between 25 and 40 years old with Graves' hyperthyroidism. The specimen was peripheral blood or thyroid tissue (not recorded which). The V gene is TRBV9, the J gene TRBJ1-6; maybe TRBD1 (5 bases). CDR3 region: CASTHDWRGTNSPLHF. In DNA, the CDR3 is TGTGCCAGTACCCATGATTGGAGGGGAACTAATTCACCCCTCCACTTT.